This T cell receptor (beta chain) comes out of a study of T cell repertoires in cytomegalovirus infection. Study information: Public TCR beta signatures marked donors with CMV infection and the matching HLA. Findings and caveats of the study: In two of eight donors, the top clonotype was HLA-C-restricted CMV-specific.

V shed 6 bases and J shed 7 bases, with 16 bases lying between them. The CDR3 is made up of 14 amino acids. Germline values: CDR1 MNHEY, CDR2 SVGEGT. This clonotype showed up just a few times. Its specificity is unknown. One entry per CDR3 protein, called by TCRdb with MiXCR from the reads. The sample carries some 400,000 distinct CDR3 sequences, 15% to 20% recorded once. This clonotype was sampled from a human donor in good health (CMV status not recorded). Some clones in this sample may be carry-over from other donors' samples. V is TRBV6-2 or TRBV6-3 and J is TRBJ2-1; D may be TRBD2 (5 bases). The specimen sequenced was PBMCs. The CDR3 protein is CASSWRARGNEQFF. The CDR3 coding sequence is TGTGCCAGCAGCTGGCGGGCCCGAGGTAATGAGCAGTTCTTC.